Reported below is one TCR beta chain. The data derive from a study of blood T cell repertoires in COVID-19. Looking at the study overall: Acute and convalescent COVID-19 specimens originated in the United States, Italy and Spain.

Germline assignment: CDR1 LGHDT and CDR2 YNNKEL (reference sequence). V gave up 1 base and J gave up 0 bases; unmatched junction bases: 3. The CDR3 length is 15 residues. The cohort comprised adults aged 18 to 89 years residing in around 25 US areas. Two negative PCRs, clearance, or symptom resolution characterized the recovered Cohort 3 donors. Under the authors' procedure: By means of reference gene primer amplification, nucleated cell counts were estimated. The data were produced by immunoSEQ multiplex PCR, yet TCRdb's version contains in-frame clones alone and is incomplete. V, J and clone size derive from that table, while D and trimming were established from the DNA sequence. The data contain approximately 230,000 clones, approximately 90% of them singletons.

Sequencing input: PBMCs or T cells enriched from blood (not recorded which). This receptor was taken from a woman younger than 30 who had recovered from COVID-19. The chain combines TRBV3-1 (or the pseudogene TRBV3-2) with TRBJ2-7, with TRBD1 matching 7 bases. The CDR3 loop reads CASSQGDSRSYEQYF. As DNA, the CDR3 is TGTGCCAGCAGCCAAGGGGACAGTCGCTCCTACGAGCAGTACTTC.